This TCR beta chain comes out of a study of cytomegalovirus exposure and HLA in healthy donors. The primer mix had 60 Vbeta and 13 Jbeta primers. Clones were sequenced by immunoSEQ multiplex PCR, and TCRdb holds only the in-frame ones, with some missing. Of 150,000 to 180,000 clones listed, around 74% are singletons. From germline, CDR1 is SGHRS and CDR2 YFSETQ. There are 14 residues in the CDR3. The V end was cut by 0 bases, the J end by 3 bases, with 10 bases between. The TCR originated in a man younger than 30 in good health and CMV-seronegative. The chain couples TRBV5-1 to TRBJ2-7, with D perhaps TRBD2 (6 bases). Sequences were obtained from PBMCs. The CDR3 protein is CASSLGLGDYEQYF. DNA for the CDR3: TGCGCCAGCAGCTTGGGACTAGGGGACTACGAGCAGTACTTC.